This paragraph reports one TCR beta chain. Its antigen remains undetermined. The record has no base qualities; no much larger clone is one base away. This sample was included in a study of CD8 T cells in ankylosing spondylitis (dated by TCRdb to 2017 to 2019). In terms of the full investigation: To find TCR variants linked to disease, the study profiled T cell receptor beta repertoires in ankylosing spondylitis patients and healthy donors. The full study cohort was made up of roughly 25 ankylosing spondylitis patients and about a hundred healthy donors. Samples of peripheral blood were taken, and for ankylosing spondylitis patients, synovial fluid was collected as well.

Sequencing used an Illumina HiSeq 2500. Quantitative 5'-RACE with molecular barcodes was used to prepare TCR beta libraries. Per the original workflow: Disease-linked TCR variants were identified with a new computational method built on a probabilistic model of VDJ rearrangement. Using fastp trimming at Q25 and MiXCR clonotype assembly, TCRdb reanalyzed the public sequencing data and kept in-frame beta chains. Rows are combined by CDR3 protein, so each entry shows the most common genes and DNA. The V and J calls follow TCRdb's processing rather than the paper's. The table for this sample lists 25,000 to 30,000 distinct CDR3 sequences; around 5% of them were counted only once. Approximately 1.7% of the sample belongs to the ten largest clones. The investigation overall reported the following: Significant enrichment of the disease-linked clones was reported in matched synovial fluid samples from ankylosing spondylitis patients. Some of the motif variants had been reported before in the synovial fluid and blood of reactive arthritis patients, a finding that suggests common disease-initiation mechanisms. The disease-linked clones had a CD8+ phenotype and were found at relatively low frequencies in peripheral blood. Blood from ankylosing spondylitis patients appeared to be characterized by a TCR beta motif made up of under 10 highly homologous amino acid variants.

Per the germline V gene, SGDLS is the CDR1 and YYNGEE is the CDR2. Trimming accounts for 0 bases at V and 2 bases at J, while the number of junction bases matched to no gene is 4. The CDR3 goes from the cysteine to the phenylalanine over 16 residues. The read is trimmed to its CDR3 DNA, 48 bases read in frame from base 1. The sequence came from a female donor with ankylosing spondylitis or in good health (not recorded which). Here the chain combines TRBV9 and TRBJ2-3; 9 central bases correspond to TRBD2. The material sequenced was blood, either unsorted or a sorted T cell fraction (not recorded which). The sequenced DNA is TGTGCCAGCAGCGTAGCCGGCGGGAGGGCCACAGATACGCAGTATTTT. This sequence encodes CASSVAGGRATDTQYF.